This T cell receptor beta chain comes out of a study of CD8 T cells in Susac syndrome. RNA amounts of 0.5 to 1 ug underwent reverse transcription with random hexamers. The authors amplified TCR beta CDR3 across 54 Vbeta and 13 Jbeta using immunoSEQ multiplex PCR. TCRdb itself ran the immunoSEQ multiplex PCR reads through MiXCR, one entry per CDR3 protein. The sample has 330,000 or so distinct CDR3 sequences, over 75% seen once; the top ten hold roughly 0.21%. The CDR3 length is 17 residues. The germline CDR1 and CDR2 sequences are MNHNS and SASEGT. V was shortened by 0 bases and J by 3 bases, with 16 bases between the two germline ends.

Sequencing was performed on CD8+ T cells from PBMCs. The chain has TRBV6-1 and TRBJ2-3; either TRBD1 or TRBD2 may fit D (5 bases each). This receptor was obtained from a human donor with multiple sclerosis. CDR3 bases: TGTGCCAGCAGTGAAGCGCTGGGGCTAGCCGGGACAGATACGCAGTATTTT. The encoded protein is CASSEALGLAGTDTQYF.